These 5 T cell receptor beta chains were sequenced from one sample in a study of blood T cell repertoires in COVID-19. Sequenced by immunoSEQ multiplex PCR; TCRdb stores in-frame clones only, minus some. Of about 180,000 clones in the sample, roughly 81% were seen once. The specimen was peripheral blood. These receptor sequences come from a woman of 80 years or more with COVID-19, enrolled during active disease.

This clone was recorded once. This chain connects TRBV2 to TRBJ2-7, with D unresolved. CDR3 length: 15 amino acids. Deletions cut 0 bases from V and 4 bases from J, with 13 bases between. Germline V lookup: CDR1 SNHLY, CDR2 FYNNEI. In DNA, the CDR3 is TGTGCCAGCAGTGAAGCGGGCCATCCTACTTACGAGCAGTACTTC. It yields the protein CASSEAGHPTYEQYF.

This clone was detected only once. The V gene is TRBV27, the J gene TRBJ1-2; TRBD1 matches 8 bases. V was clipped by 0 bases and J by 8 bases; unmatched bases: 8. The length of the CDR3 is 15 residues. From germline, CDR1 is MNHEY and CDR2 SMNVEV (reference sequence). The CDR3 is CASSLSGTGMVGYTF. The CDR3 nucleotides read TGTGCCAGCAGTTTATCCGGGACAGGAATGGTGGGCTACACCTTC.

This clone showed up just a few times. The V call is TRBV18, the J call TRBJ2-7, with 7 bases that match TRBD1. The CDR3 spans 14 residues. Germline CDR1 KGHSH, CDR2 LQKENI. Losses at the gene ends were 5 bases for V and 6 bases for J; bases not matched to a gene: 10. The CDR3 loop is CASSASVTGSEQYF. DNA of the CDR3: TGTGCCAGCTCAGCTTCCGTGACAGGGAGCGAGCAGTACTTC.

The V call is TRBV5-6, the J call TRBJ2-5, with D hard to call. Looked up from germline, CDR1 is SGHDT and CDR2 is YYEEEE. V lost 3 bases and J lost 5, with 11 bases in between. The CDR3 loop spans 13 amino acids. CDR3 sequence: CASSSPMEETQYF. The CDR3 coding sequence is TGTGCCAGCAGCTCCCCTATGGAGGAGACCCAGTACTTC.

This clone showed up just once. This rearrangement joins TRBV27 to TRBJ2-7, with 8 bases lining up with TRBD1. Germline V gene lookup returns CDR1 MNHEY and CDR2 SMNVEV (reference sequence). Trimming at V came to 2 bases and at J to 6 bases, leaving 9 bases not matched to a gene. This CDR3 comprises 15 residues. The CDR3 coding sequence is TGTGCCAGCAGTTTAGGCCAGGGGGCGGAAGGCGAGCAGTACTTC. Translated: CASSLGQGAEGEQYF.